This is a list of T cell receptor beta chains from one sample in a study of blood T cell repertoires in COVID-19. Clones were read by immunoSEQ multiplex PCR, and TCRdb kept only the in-frame ones, dropping some. The table includes roughly 500,000 clones, roughly nine tenths detected once. The sample comprised peripheral blood. These receptors were collected from a man aged 18 to 30 with COVID-19, enrolled during active disease. Both conserved end residues are part of each CDR3. Each record gives: V gene, clone size, D gene, J gene, CDR3 DNA, CDR3 protein. The D gene is left open where the match is weak. Clone size appears in some rows only: once, few, many, or a class for an expanded clone.

>TRBV27|-|TRBD2|TRBJ2-3
TGTGCCAGCAGTTCCATTGGACTAGCGGGAGCTAGCACAGATACGCAGTATTTT
CASSSIGLAGASTDTQYF
>TRBV19|-|-|TRBJ2-3
TGTGCCAGTAGTTACGCTAGCGAAAGCACAGATACGCAGTATTTT
CASSYASESTDTQYF
>TRBV19|-|TRBD1|TRBJ1-2
TGTGCCAGTAGTATGGACAGGGGGCAAGGTGGCTACACCTTC
CASSMDRGQGGYTF
>TRBV27|-|TRBD1|TRBJ1-2
TGTGCCAGCAGTTTCAGAGGGGGCACTCCGAATGGCTACACCTTC
CASSFRGGTPNGYTF
>TRBV21-1|-|-|TRBJ1-1
TGTGCCAGCAGCAAAATGAAAGGGGCAAACACTGAAGCTTTCTTT
CASSKMKGANTEAFF
>TRBV5-1|-|TRBD2|TRBJ2-5
TGCGCCAGCAGCTCGGGACTAGCAGTAGAGACCCAGTACTTC
CASSSGLAVETQYF
>TRBV18|-|-|TRBJ1-1
TGTGCCAGCTCACCCGGGCCTCGGACGGGATGGAACACTGAAGCTTTCTTT
CASSPGPRTGWNTEAFF
>TRBV19|few|TRBD2|TRBJ2-3
TGTGCCAGTAGTAGAAATAGCGGGACCTCTTACACAGATACGCAGTATTTT
CASSRNSGTSYTDTQYF
>TRBV7-6|once|-|TRBJ1-1
TGTGCCAGCAGCCAAAGCCCCTTGAACACTGAAGCTTTCTTT
CASSQSPLNTEAFF
>TRBV11-2|-|TRBD1|TRBJ2-4
TGTGCCAGCAGCTCCCGGGACAGCAAAAACATTCAGTACTTC
CASSSRDSKNIQYF
>TRBV19|-|TRBD1|TRBJ1-2
TGTGCCAGTAAGGGACAGGAGTTCTTCTATGGCTACACCTTC
CASKGQEFFYGYTF
>TRBV10-1|-|TRBD1|TRBJ2-2
TGCGCCAGCAGTGAGTCGTTGGTGCCAGGGGGCCTGGGGGAGCTGTTTTTT
CASSESLVPGGLGELFF
>TRBV30|once|TRBD2|TRBJ2-5
TGTGCCTGGAGTTCGAGTACCGGGACTAGCGGCCAAGAGACCCAGTACTTC
CAWSSSTGTSGQETQYF
>TRBV5-4|-|-|TRBJ2-5
TGTGCCAGCAGCTTTAGCTGGGAAGAGACCCAGTACTTC
CASSFSWEETQYF
>TRBV24-1|-|TRBD1|TRBJ1-1
TGTGCCACCAGTGATTTGGGGACAGACACTGAAGCTTTCTTT
CATSDLGTDTEAFF
>TRBV6-1|-|-|TRBJ1-2
TGTGCCAGCAGTGACCAGGCTCTTCGAAGCTATGGCTACACCTTC
CASSDQALRSYGYTF
>TRBV3-1/TRBV3-2|-|TRBD1|TRBJ1-4
TGTGCCAGCAGCCATTCCGGACAGGCCAACCCTGAAAAACTGTTTTTT
CASSHSGQANPEKLFF
>TRBV12-5|-|TRBD2|TRBJ2-7
TGTGCTAGTGGTTTGCCCTTCGCGGGAGGGGTCCTTTACGAGCAGTACTTC
CASGLPFAGGVLYEQYF
>TRBV21-1|-|-|TRBJ2-7
TGTGCCAGCCGGGATCATACTAAAGCGGGACAGGGCTCCTACGAGCAGTACTTC
CASRDHTKAGQGSYEQYF
>TRBV7-9|-|-|TRBJ1-1
TGTGCCAGCAGCTCCGGGGTCCATTGGGACACTGAAGCTTTCTTT
CASSSGVHWDTEAFF
>TRBV5-4|-|TRBD2|TRBJ2-3
TGTGCCAGCAGCTCTGGACTAGCGGGAGCCCTCGCAGATACGCAGTATTTT
CASSSGLAGALADTQYF
>TRBV3-1/TRBV3-2|-|TRBD2|TRBJ2-7
TGTGCCAGCAGCCAAGATGGTACTAGCGGGTTCTCCTACGAGCAGTACTTC
CASSQDGTSGFSYEQYF
>TRBV3-1/TRBV3-2|-|-|TRBJ1-4
TGTGCCAGCAGCCAAGAGCCGAAGGAGAATGAAAAACTGTTTTTT
CASSQEPKENEKLFF
>TRBV2|once|TRBD2|TRBJ2-1
TGTGCCAGCAGTGAAAGAGCGGGATCCCTCAATGAGCAGTTCTTC
CASSERAGSLNEQFF
>TRBV18|once|-|TRBJ1-2
TGTGCCAGCTCCCAACCGGGGTATGGCTACACCTTC
CASSQPGYGYTF
>TRBV6-5|-|-|TRBJ1-5
TGTGCCAGCATACCGGGAGTTAGCAATCAGCCCCAGCATTTT
CASIPGVSNQPQHF
>TRBV9|once|TRBD1|TRBJ1-2
TGTGCCAGCAGCGTAGCCGGGACAGGGGAAGTCGATGGCTACACCTTC
CASSVAGTGEVDGYTF
>TRBV10-3|-|TRBD1|TRBJ2-7
TGTGCCATTGCCGATCCCGGGACAGGGTCCTCCTACGAGCAGTACTTC
CAIADPGTGSSYEQYF